This TCR beta chain derives from a study of blood T cell repertoires in COVID-19. Study at large: Whether acute or convalescent, the COVID-19 samples came from the United States, Italy and Spain. PBMCs, B-cell-depleted T cells, or T cells were the source of the cDNA or gDNA that made up the material.

The ends were cut back, 1 base at V and 3 bases at J, with 4 bases in the middle. CDR1 is SGHDN, CDR2 FVKESK, per germline. This CDR3 has 12 amino acids. In the original processing: Using reference gene primer amplification, nucleated cell counts were estimated. The table came from immunoSEQ multiplex PCR; TCRdb's copy has only in-frame clones and leaves some out. Clone size and the V and J calls come from that table; the DNA yielded D and trimming. The sample holds 25,000 to 30,000 clones, 85% seen once. Sequences were obtained from peripheral blood. The chain links TRBV14 to TRBJ2-7, with D uncertain. This TCR was recovered from a human donor in a cohort sampled during active COVID-19. The CDR3 loop reads CASSQVLYEQYF. The DNA of the CDR3 is TGTGCCAGCAGCCAAGTTCTCTACGAGCAGTACTTC.